This note documents a single TCR beta chain sequence. Its target is unknown. This specimen comes from a study of shared clonotypes between healthy human individuals. Points from the study as a whole: Among non-shared clonotypes, generation probabilities were lower than among those shared by all four donors. Around 5.3% of naive CD4 clonotypes were shared across four donors.

The CDR3 sequence is 14 residues long. The V gene lost 7 bases and the J gene lost 2 bases, with 15 bases spanning the gap. Germline V gene lookup returns CDR1 MNHEY and CDR2 SVGAGI. Running of the assay took place at deep level. Original processing methods: ImmunoSEQ output lacked quality scores and full-length reads, limiting matched filtering. This table comes from immunoSEQ multiplex PCR, and its TCRdb copy is limited to in-frame clones, with some not included. From that table come the V and J calls and clone size; the DNA was used to work out D and trimming. Altogether 1.5 million to 2.5 million clones are present, about 95% being singletons, with the ten largest covering around 1%. Naive-designated CD8 cells lacked CD45RO, were positively enriched for CCR7, and omitted terminally differentiated effector memory CD45RA+ cells.

Input material: naive CD8+ T cells sorted from blood. The receptor comes from a man in his late teens or twenties in good health. V gene TRBV6-5 combines with J gene TRBJ2-7; a weak D match, TRBD2 (6 bases). The CDR3 DNA is TGTGCCAGCAAGTTAGTAGGGGAGGCCTACGAGCAGTACTTC. Its translation is CASKLVGEAYEQYF.